The 14 T cell receptor beta chains given below trace back to one sample, sequenced in a study of CD8 T cells in Susac syndrome. An amount of RNA that ranged from roughly 0.45 to 1 ug was reverse transcribed with random hexamers. TCRdb analysed the immunoSEQ multiplex PCR reads with MiXCR anew, one entry per CDR3 protein. The table shows 200,000 to 300,000 distinct CDR3 sequences, with 80% to 95% occurring only once. The sequenced sample consisted of CD4+ T cells from PBMCs. Receptor source: a human donor with multiple sclerosis.

This clonotype was counted a single time. The chain is built from TRBV5-1 and TRBJ2-4, with D perhaps matching TRBD2 (6 bases). The CDR3 sequence is 16 residues long. Germline CDR1 is SGHRS and CDR2 is YFSETQ. Trimming removed 0 bases at V and 0 bases at J, with 10 bases between. CDR3 sequence: CASSLDGGLAKNIQYF. The DNA for the CDR3 is TGCGCCAGCAGCTTGGACGGAGGGTTAGCCAAAAACATTCAGTACTTC. The full variable domain, in which reference TRBV5-1 and TRBJ2-4 provide the parts outside the CDR3, is KAGVTQTPRYLIKTRGQQVTLSCSPISGHRSVSWYQQTPGQGLQFLFEYFSETQRNKGNFPGRFSGRQFSNSRSEMNVSTLELGDSALYLCASSLDGGLAKNIQYFGAGTRLSVL.

The sample holds one count of this clonotype. The rearrangement links TRBV7-9 to TRBJ2-5; 8 bases line up with TRBD1. J lost 5 bases, V lost 3 bases, and 11 bases had no gene match. CDR1 and CDR2 (germline): SEHNR, FQNEAQ (reference sequence). CDR3 length: 16 amino acids. The CDR3 bases are TGTGCCAGCAGCTTCCGAAGGACAGGGTTCGGGGAGACCCAGTACTTC. It yields the protein CASSFRRTGFGETQYF. Together with reference TRBV7-9 and TRBJ2-5, the CDR3 gives the full variable domain: DTGVSQNPRHKITKRGQNVTFRCDPISEHNRLYWYRQTLGQGPEFLTYFQNEAQLEKSRLLSDRFSAERPKGSFSTLEIQRTEQGDSAMYLCASSFRRTGFGETQYFGPGTRLLVL.

The chain uses TRBV3-1 and TRBJ2-7, with D possibly TRBD1 on 6 matching bases. This CDR3 spans 16 amino acids. CDR1 is LGHDT, CDR2 YNNKEL, per germline (reference sequence). Trimming left V 1 base short and J 12 bases short, with 25 bases between. The CDR3 bases are TGTGCCAGCAGCCAAGGGAGCCACAGGGTGATAGGCGAGATGTACTTC. It encodes CASSQGSHRVIGEMYF.

The chain carries TRBV10-3 and TRBJ1-5; D gene unclear. The CDR3 consists of 14 residues. Germline lookup yields CDR1 ENHRY and CDR2 SYGVKD. The ends were cut back, 8 bases at V and 6 bases at J, with 17 bases in the middle. CDR3 in DNA: TGTGCCATCGGCCGAAATGGGGAAGTTCAGCCCCAGCATTTT. Encoded protein: CAIGRNGEVQPQHF.

The chain has TRBV19 and TRBJ2-7, with TRBD2 as a possible D gene (6 bases). Trimming shortened V by 9 bases and J by 8 bases, and 23 bases separated the two germline ends. This CDR3 is 14 amino acids long. In germline, CDR1 is LNHDA, CDR2 SQIVND (reference sequence). Here the CDR3 reads CASSGGTQGSKQYF. The CDR3 DNA reads as TGTGCCAGCTCCGGCGGGACCCAAGGAAGCAAGCAGTACTTC.

J is TRBJ1-1 and V is TRBV5-1; 8 bases align to TRBD1. The CDR3 totals 14 residues. V shed 4 bases and J 3 bases; nucleotides not matched to a gene: 5. Germline-derived CDR1 and CDR2 are SGHRS and YFSETQ. The CDR3 DNA reads TGCGCCAGCAGCATCAGGGGGCTGGACACTGAAGCTTTCTTT. It encodes CASSIRGLDTEAFF.

The chain carries TRBV20-1 and TRBJ1-1; no definite D call. The V end lost 6 bases, the J end lost 0 bases, and 14 bases lay between the germline ends. This CDR3 has 14 amino acids. The germline CDR1 and CDR2 sequences are DFQATT and SNEGSKA (reference sequence). Here the CDR3 reads CSAREVGMNTEAFF. Here the CDR3 DNA reads TGCAGTGCGAGGGAAGTCGGCATGAACACTGAAGCTTTCTTT.

The rearrangement joins TRBV2 to TRBJ1-1; TRBD1 is a possible D gene (6 bases). Trimming shortened V by 7 bases and J by 5 bases, and 14 bases separated the two germline ends. The germline V gene has CDR1 SNHLY and CDR2 FYNNEI. The CDR3 sequence is 13 residues long. CDR3 nucleotide sequence: TGTGCCAGCAAGTACAGGGTGGGTACTGAAGCTTTCTTT. It is translated as CASKYRVGTEAFF.

This clonotype was seen just once. The rearrangement links TRBV3-1 to TRBJ1-1, with 7 bases aligning to TRBD1. V lost 4 bases and J lost 5; bases outside the gene matches: 4. There are 13 residues in the CDR3. CDR1 and CDR2 from the germline V gene are LGHDT and YNNKEL (reference sequence). In DNA, the CDR3 is TGTGCCAGCAGCCCACACAGGGGAACTGAAGCTTTCTTT. This encodes CASSPHRGTEAFF.

The chain has TRBV30 and TRBJ2-1, with D hard to call. The V and J ends lost 1 base and 10 bases respectively, with 17 bases between them. The CDR3 runs 14 residues. Germline lookup yields CDR1 GTSNPN and CDR2 SVGIG (reference sequence). The CDR3 region has the DNA TGTGCCTGGAGTGAAGGAGACCCAAAGCTAGAGCAGTTCTTC. Translation gives CAWSEGDPKLEQFF.

The chain combines TRBV6-1 with TRBJ2-2; D is ambiguous. Germline V gene sequence: CDR1 MNHNS, CDR2 SASEGT. CDR3 length: 14 residues. Trimming took 8 bases from V and 4 from J, leaving 14 bases between them. CDR3 in amino acids: CASVRSRGTGELFF. The CDR3 DNA sequence: TGTGCCAGCGTGAGGTCCCGAGGCACCGGGGAGCTGTTTTTT.

The chain recombines TRBV29-1 with TRBJ1-1; 7 nucleotides match TRBD1. The germline gives CDR1 SQVTM, CDR2 ANQGSEA. The junction had 15 bases not matched to a gene; V was cut back by 6 bases and J by 11 bases. This CDR3 region has 13 residues. The CDR3 reads CSVTGASSSRAFF. CDR3 nucleotide sequence: TGCAGCGTAACAGGGGCCTCCTCGTCTAGGGCTTTCTTT.

A single count supports this clonotype. The gene calls are TRBV3-1 and TRBJ1-1, with a possible D match to TRBD1 (6 bases). Germline CDR1 LGHDT, CDR2 YNNKEL (reference sequence). V gave up 0 bases and J gave up 2 bases, with 13 bases separating them. The CDR3 totals 16 residues. The CDR3 region has the DNA TGTGCCAGCAGCCAAGATCACAGGGTCGGAAACACTGAAGCTTTCTTT. Its protein product is CASSQDHRVGNTEAFF.

This rearrangement joins TRBV24-1 to TRBJ2-2; D is perhaps TRBD1 or TRBD2 (5 bases each). The CDR3 is 14 amino acids. The germline V and J ends were trimmed by 5 bases and 5 bases, with 11 bases remaining between them. Germline CDR1 and CDR2: KGHDR and SFDVKD. The CDR3 DNA sequence: TGTGCCACCAGTGTGGGGGTCCCGACCGGGGAGCTGTTTTTT. As protein: CATSVGVPTGELFF.